This T cell receptor beta chain was identified during a study of patients and donors after allogeneic stem cell transplantation. This clonotype was found a few times. TCRdb redid the calling of the RT-PCR reads with MiXCR, one entry per CDR3 protein. The table includes roughly 200,000 distinct CDR3 sequences, 35% to 45% detected once. This CDR3 contains 13 residues. Germline values: CDR1 MGHRA, CDR2 YSYEKL. Trimming removed 1 base at V and 6 bases at J, with 7 bases between. Specimen: blood, either unsorted or a sorted T cell fraction (not recorded which). This clonotype was sampled from a human donor who was either an allogeneic HSCT recipient or a stem cell or donor lymphocyte infusion donor (not recorded which). It is not recorded whose cells these are; they may come from a transplant donor. The J gene is TRBJ2-1, the V gene TRBV4-1, with D maybe TRBD2 (6 bases). This chain's CDR3 is CASSQGGVNEQFF. CDR3 in DNA: TGCGCCAGCAGCCAAGGGGGGGTCAATGAGCAGTTCTTC.